The rows below give T cell receptor beta chains drawn from one sample of a study of CD8+CD57+ T cells in acquired aplastic anemia. TCRdb reprocessed the reads via MiXCR and lists one record per CDR3 protein. The table includes under 200,000 distinct CDR3 sequences, just under 65% detected once. The sequenced material came from sorted CD4+, CD8+, or CD8+CD57+ T cells (not recorded which) from PBMCs. The receptors derive from a human donor in good health. Each CDR3 is given with its conserved first and last residue. A D gene is named only where the DNA matches it firmly.

TRBD2	TRBV4-1	CASSQDGLAGAIEQFF
TRBD1	TRBV7-2	CASSSSGTGDQPQHF
NA	TRBV19	CASSIRDEQYF
TRBD2	TRBV7-9	CASSLGGTSSYEQYF
TRBD1	TRBV15	CATSRLGTGRNQPQHF
TRBD1	TRBV10-3	CAISEGTGVSPLHF
NA	TRBV12-3/TRBV12-4	CASKTDGHQPQHF
NA	TRBV7-9	CASSYSQGPIYEQYF
NA	TRBV7-2	CASSLRTAVNQPQHF
NA	TRBV19	CASSSSARAYNEQFF
NA	TRBV20-1	CSARDKGTGRSTEAFF
NA	TRBV20-1	CSARPLGTSRTEAFF
NA	TRBV5-4	CASSSTGSNYGYTF
TRBD2	TRBV7-8	CASSLFWRGGSRETQYF
NA	TRBV20-1	CSAREAGWNEQFF
NA	TRBV15	CATSRYDGSGLREEQYF
TRBD1	TRBV7-9	CASSPLGQSYEQYF
TRBD1	TRBV11-2	CASSPRDRGRGEKLFF
NA	TRBV12-3/TRBV12-4	CASTVLDRETQYF
NA	TRBV24-1	CATSDLVGVRGSNTGELFF
TRBD1	TRBV7-2	CASSLGQGGNTEAFF
TRBD1	TRBV19	CASSTPGGEQYF
NA	TRBV10-2	CATLGTEAFF
TRBD1	TRBV2	CASRGQRGEKLFF
NA	TRBV29-1	CSRRVQGTTPSYEQYF
NA	TRBV20-1	CSARDRRTTYEAFF
NA	TRBV12-3/TRBV12-4	CASSPQSSNYGYTF
TRBD1	TRBV12-3/TRBV12-4	CASSFLGQGSSPLHF
TRBD2	TRBV20-1	CSARERGDQYF
NA	TRBV20-1	CSARDYKGTYGYTF
NA	TRBV7-8	CASSPPDRSYEQYF
TRBD2	TRBV4-2	CASSHVSGTVSYEQYF
TRBD2	TRBV4-3	CASSQDFTGGAYEQYF
NA	TRBV7-6	CASSLGSGHRNNEQFF
NA	TRBV12-3/TRBV12-4	CASSGSNYYGYTF
TRBD1	TRBV5-1	CASTSGGDMNTEAFF
NA	TRBV4-2	CASSHKGGGKGVDTQYF
NA	TRBV20-1	CSAKVGLKTDTQYF
TRBD2	TRBV20-1	CSARATSGRYNEQFF
NA	TRBV25-1	CASRARGQETQYF
TRBD1	TRBV19	CASSMKGQGASGANVLTF
NA	TRBV10-3	CAISESTKGGETQYF
TRBD1	TRBV20-1	CSARTTGTGVETQYF
TRBD2	TRBV20-1	CSASRSMTSGSIEQFF
TRBD2	TRBV7-9	CASSLGTGGGSGETQYF
NA	TRBV7-8	CASSVRHTETQYF
NA	TRBV2	CASGQVTNSPLHF